This T cell receptor (beta chain) was sequenced during a study of cytomegalovirus exposure and HLA in healthy donors. Study-wide background: Across around 400 genotyped donors, approximately 80% landed in the Caucasian-associated ancestry cluster.

Regarding the study as a whole: Several V segments, TRBV6-2 and TRBV6-3 among them, could not be told apart and were dropped. Immune exposure was documented only through CMV serostatus.

As concerns this clone: Its specificity is unknown.

Germline trimming cut 0 bases from V and 6 bases from J; bases unmatched to any gene: 7. The germline V gene encodes CDR1 MNHEY and CDR2 SVGAGI. The CDR3 consists of 16 residues. The PCR used 60 Vbeta and 13 Jbeta primers. TCRdb keeps only in-frame clones here, not all; method: immunoSEQ multiplex PCR. The sample lists roughly 130,000 clones, around 76% occurring once. The sequence derives from a woman aged 45 to 65 in good health and CMV-seronegative. What was sequenced was PBMCs. The chain uses TRBV6-5 and TRBJ1-2, with 10 bases fitting TRBD1. CDR3 in amino acids: CASSYSGGQGRDGYTF. For the CDR3, the DNA is TGTGCCAGCAGTTACTCGGGGGGACAGGGGCGCGATGGCTACACCTTC.